The 13 T cell receptor beta chains in this list originate from one sample, sequenced in a study of T cells in localized non-small cell lung cancer. Measured with immunoSEQ multiplex PCR; TCRdb has only the in-frame clones, and not every one. The profile shows 35,000 to 45,000 clones, about 86% of them singletons. The sequencing used peripheral blood mononuclear cells, collected before any cancer treatment. The origin of the receptors is a male donor older than 55 with stage II lung adenocarcinoma.

The rearrangement uses TRBV10-3 and TRBJ1-1; D perhaps matches TRBD1 (5 bases). The CDR3 contains 13 residues. V gave up 10 bases and J gave up 0 bases, with 12 bases separating them. Germline lookup yields CDR1 ENHRY and CDR2 SYGVKD. This CDR3 reads CATLGRMNTEAFF. CDR3 in DNA: TGTGCCACCCTGGGACGGATGAACACTGAAGCTTTCTTT.

The CDR3 DNA reads TGCGCCAGCAGCCAAGTTAGCGGGAACACTGAAGCTTTCTTT. Translated, it gives CASSQVSGNTEAFF. The chain carries TRBV4-1 and TRBJ1-1; D call uncertain. This CDR3 contains 14 residues. Germline V gene lookup returns CDR1 MGHRA and CDR2 YSYEKL. Trimming left V 1 base short and J 1 base short, with 7 bases between.

The V call is TRBV7-9, the J call TRBJ2-3, with TRBD1 matching 8 bases. CDR1 SEHNR and CDR2 FQNEAQ come from the germline V gene (reference sequence). CDR3 length: 15 amino acids. V shed 5 bases, J shed 0 bases, and the junction held 4 bases outside the gene matches. The DNA for the CDR3 is TGTGCCAGCAGCATAAGGACAGGGAGCACAGATACGCAGTATTTT. This encodes CASSIRTGSTDTQYF.

The chain carries TRBV2 and TRBJ1-4; D not resolved. CDR1 is SNHLY and CDR2 is FYNNEI in the germline V gene. Trimming removed 6 bases from V and 6 bases from J, with 17 bases in between. This CDR3 spans 15 amino acids. The CDR3 DNA is TGTGCCAGCAGCCCCAAACCCGGGGAGTATGAAAAACTGTTTTTT. This encodes CASSPKPGEYEKLFF.

The chain joins TRBV18 to TRBJ1-1, with D unclear. Trimming cost V 1 base and J 0 bases, with 12 bases left between them. Germline-derived CDR1 and CDR2 are KGHSH and LQKENI. The CDR3 totals 16 residues. As DNA, the CDR3 is TGTGCCAGCTCACCACTGGGAGGAGCTTTGAACACTGAAGCTTTCTTT. Protein sequence: CASSPLGGALNTEAFF. Full variable domain (remainder filled in from reference TRBV18 and TRBJ1-1): NAGVMQNPRHLVRRRGQEARLRCSPMKGHSHVYWYRQLPEEGLKFMVYLQKENIIDESGMPKERFSAEFPKEGPSILRIQQVVRGDSAAYFCASSPLGGALNTEAFFGQGTRLTVV.

The chain links TRBV18 to TRBJ2-3; D gene uncertain. Germline CDR1 is KGHSH and CDR2 is LQKENI. V was clipped by 5 bases and J by 1 base, with 7 bases between them. The CDR3 totals 13 residues. CDR3 residues: CASSGRGTDTQYF. The CDR3 coding sequence is TGTGCCAGCTCAGGAAGGGGCACAGATACGCAGTATTTT.

The J gene is TRBJ2-2, the V gene TRBV7-2; 7 bases line up with TRBD2. Germline V gene sequence: CDR1 SGHTA, CDR2 FQGNSA. V was pared by 5 bases and J by 2 bases, with 5 bases of the junction left unmatched. CDR3 length: 15 residues. The CDR3 bases are TGTGCCAGCAGCCCAGTAGCGGGTAACACCGGGGAGCTGTTTTTT. It specifies CASSPVAGNTGELFF.

The CDR3 region is CSVPGPVGDTQYF. CDR3 DNA: TGCAGCGTTCCGGGACCCGTTGGAGATACGCAGTATTTT. V and J are TRBV29-1 and TRBJ2-3; D might be TRBD1 or TRBD2, each matching 5 bases. V was shortened by 5 bases and J by 5 bases, with 14 bases between the two germline ends. The CDR3 spans 13 residues. Germline V lookup: CDR1 SQVTM, CDR2 ANQGSEA.

The V and J genes are TRBV19 and TRBJ2-1; either TRBD1 or TRBD2 may supply D (5 bases each). The CDR3 sequence is 11 residues long. Trimming left V 3 bases short and J 12 bases short, with 9 bases between. Germline lookup yields CDR1 LNHDA and CDR2 SQIVND (reference sequence). The CDR3 loop reads CASSIRDRQFF. The CDR3 DNA sequence: TGTGCCAGTAGTATCCGGGACCGGCAGTTCTTC.

This clone was counted a few times. This sequence joins TRBV2 and TRBJ1-2, with D unclear. The CDR3 length is 12 residues. With 6 bases removed from V and 5 bases from J, the gap between germline ends came to 10 bases. CDR1 is SNHLY and CDR2 is FYNNEI in the germline V gene. DNA of the CDR3: TGTGCCAGCAGACCAGGAGAGTATGGCTACACCTTC. It translates to CASRPGEYGYTF.

This rearrangement joins TRBV6-5 to TRBJ1-4; the D gene is possibly TRBD1 (5 bases). The CDR3 consists of 14 residues. Deletions cut 6 bases from V and 5 bases from J, with 13 bases between. Germline values: CDR1 MNHEY, CDR2 SVGAGI. CDR3 region: CASRGWGQNEKLFF. In DNA form, the CDR3 reads TGTGCCAGCAGGGGGTGGGGCCAGAATGAAAAACTGTTTTTT.

The rearrangement links TRBV6-4 to TRBJ2-1, with D possibly TRBD1 on 6 matching bases. With 6 bases removed from V and 0 bases from J, the gap between germline ends came to 12 bases. Germline V gene lookup returns CDR1 MRHNA and CDR2 SNTAGT. This CDR3 is 15 amino acids long. In DNA, the CDR3 is TGTGCCAGCAGCGCGGACAGAACCTCCTACAATGAGCAGTTCTTC. Translating gives CASSADRTSYNEQFF.

The chain couples TRBV5-4 to TRBJ2-7, with D perhaps TRBD1 (5 bases). CDR3 size: 14 residues. Germline CDR1 and CDR2: SGHNT and YYREEE (reference sequence). With 0 bases removed from V and 3 bases from J, the gap between germline ends came to 10 bases. The CDR3 DNA follows: TGTGCCAGCAGCTTGGCCCCGGACAACTACGAGCAGTACTTC. Translated, it gives CASSLAPDNYEQYF.